These 7 T cell receptor beta chains were sequenced from one sample in a study of CD8 T cells in ankylosing spondylitis. MiXCR, applied by TCRdb to the 5' RACE reads, yields one record per CDR3 protein. The table lists hundreds of thousands of distinct CDR3 sequences, 8% to 10% of them singletons. The sample was blood, either unsorted or a sorted T cell fraction (not recorded which). The receptor set was obtained from a female donor with ankylosing spondylitis or in good health (not recorded which).

The table lists this clonotype with a few counts. V gene TRBV28 combines with J gene TRBJ1-2, with D possibly TRBD1 on 5 matching bases. The CDR3 has 12 residues. The V end lost 5 bases, the J end lost 5 bases, and 9 bases lay between the germline ends. Looked up from germline, CDR1 is MDHEN and CDR2 is SYDVKM. CDR3 nucleotide sequence: TGTGCCAGCAGTGCGACAGCATATGGCTACACCTTC. It is translated as CASSATAYGYTF.

This clonotype was detected only a few times. This clone may be a read error of a much larger clone one base away. The rearrangement links TRBV5-1 to TRBJ1-1, with D unclear. Looked up from germline, CDR1 is SGHRS and CDR2 is YFSETQ. The CDR3 has 13 amino acids. The V end was cut by 2 bases, the J end by 3 bases, with 8 bases between. The CDR3 loop reads CASSFPRDTEAFF. In nucleotides, the CDR3 is TGCGCCAGCAGCTTCCCCCGGGACACTGAAGCTTTCTTT. The full variable domain, completed using reference TRBV5-1 and TRBJ1-1, is KAGVTQTPRYLIKTRGQQVTLSCSPISGHRSVSWYQQTPGQGLQFLFEYFSETQRNKGNFPGRFSGRQFSNSRSEMNVSTLELGDSALYLCASSFPRDTEAFFGQGTRLTVV.

This clonotype has only a few counts. The J gene is TRBJ2-7, the V gene TRBV6-5; D might be TRBD2 (6 bases). Trimming took 5 bases from V and 4 from J, leaving 18 bases between them. In germline, CDR1 is MNHEY, CDR2 SVGAGI. The CDR3 length is 15 residues. The CDR3 DNA reads TGTGCCAGCAGTAGCGCCGGGACTCCAAAATACGAGCAGTACTTC. It is translated as CASSSAGTPKYEQYF.

This clonotype was seen ten or more times. The chain's CDR3 is CASGSFDGNYGYTF. For the CDR3, the DNA is TGTGCTAGTGGTTCTTTCGACGGAAACTATGGCTACACCTTC. The rearrangement uses TRBV12-5 and TRBJ1-2; no reliable D call. V was cut by 4 bases and J by 2 bases, with 11 bases left in between. Germline loops: CDR1 LGHNT, CDR2 FRNRAP. The CDR3 spans 14 residues. The variable domain in full, completed from reference TRBV12-5 and TRBJ1-2, reads DARVTQTPRHKVTEMGQEVTMRCQPILGHNTVFWYRQTMMQGLELLAYFRNRAPLDDSGMPKDRFSAEMPDATLATLKIQPSEPRDSAVYFCASGSFDGNYGYTFGSGTRLTVV.

This clonotype was seen repeatedly, ten times or more. The chain is built from TRBV5-4 and TRBJ2-2; D unresolved. Trimming pared 2 bases from V and 10 bases from J, leaving 12 bases between. Germline CDR1 and CDR2: SGHNT and YYREEE (reference sequence). CDR3 length: 13 residues. The DNA of the CDR3 is TGTGCCAGCAGCTTTACACTCTCAGAGGAGCTGTTTTTT. Translating it yields CASSFTLSEELFF. Drawing the rest from reference TRBV5-4 and TRBJ2-2, the complete variable domain is ETGVTQSPTHLIKTRGQQVTLRCSSQSGHNTVSWYQQALGQGPQFIFQYYREEENGRGNFPPRFSGLQFPNYSSELNVNALELDDSALYLCASSFTLSEELFFGEGSRLTVL.

The table lists this clonotype with many counts. This chain links TRBV20-1 with TRBJ2-1; D perhaps matches TRBD2 (5 bases). The CDR3 contains 16 residues. Trimming stripped 4 bases from V and 5 bases from J, with 21 bases between. CDR1 and CDR2 (germline): DFQATT, SNEGSKA (reference sequence). The CDR3 reads CSAITGNSLRDNEQFF. The CDR3 DNA reads as TGCAGTGCTATCACGGGGAACTCCCTTAGGGACAATGAGCAGTTCTTC.

This clonotype was observed at least ten times. CDR3 in amino acids: CASSRGLEGTEAFF. The CDR3 bases are TGTGCCAGCAGCAGGGGGCTCGAGGGGACTGAAGCTTTCTTT. This rearrangement joins TRBV6-1 to TRBJ1-1, with TRBD1 matching 8 bases. Germline CDR1 is MNHNS and CDR2 is SASEGT. The CDR3 loop spans 14 amino acids. V lost 6 bases to trimming and J lost 5 bases; unmatched junction nucleotides: 8.